The sequence of this T cell receptor beta chain was determined in a study of beta chain features in type 1 diabetes. The study, taken as a whole, reports: There was a moderate but significant shortening of TCRB CDR3s in all four CD4+ subsets of Type 1 diabetes patients. More deletions and fewer insertions at VDJ junctions were found in patients with type 1 diabetes.

Reverse transcription of all isolated RNA meant that expressed TCRB transcripts were sequenced. The protocol was immunoSEQ multiplex PCR, while the TCRdb copy is restricted to in-frame clones and leaves out a portion. The repertoire holds around 250,000 clones, 25% to 30% seen once, with under 5% in the top ten. Sorting that relied on CD45RO/CCR7/CD25/CD127/CD95/CD27 yielded CD4+ naive, central memory, regulatory and stem cell-like memory cells. Points on this clone: Its matching antigen is unknown.

V was trimmed by 3 bases and J by 9 bases, leaving 15 bases between them. The CDR3 spans 14 residues. The germline V gene encodes CDR1 LGHNA and CDR2 YSLEER. Sequencing was carried out using central memory CD4+ T cells from blood. V and J are TRBV4-3 and TRBJ2-1; the D gene is possibly TRBD2 (6 bases). The source of this sequence is a young man in good health. The CDR3 loop reads CASSHGTRVGEQFF. The CDR3 DNA is TGCGCCAGCAGCCACGGGACTCGGGTAGGTGAGCAGTTCTTC.